Listed below are T cell receptor beta chains from one sample, sequenced in a study of metastatic and nonmetastatic thyroid tumors. TCRdb re-analyzed the PCR reads using MiXCR. The sample lists approximately 17,000 clones; 26% were seen once. The sequencing sample was made of tumor tissue. These receptors all stem from a female donor with papillary thyroid cancer or a benign thyroid nodule (not recorded which). Some clones in this sample may be carry-over from other donors' samples. Both conserved end residues are part of each CDR3. The D gene is left open where the match is weak. Clone size is stated in some rows and not others, as once, few, many or a class when expanded.

>TRBV19|NA|14|medium-sized|TRBJ2-7
TGTGCCAGTAGTATTGGTACAGGGCCCTACGAGCAGTACTTC
CASSIGTGPYEQYF
>TRBV28|NA|13|many|TRBJ1-4
TGTGCCAGCAGTTTATCCCTACAGGAAAAACTGTTTTTT
CASSLSLQEKLFF
>TRBV19|NA|11|medium-sized|TRBJ2-7
TGTGCCAGTAGTTACGGATACGAGCAGTACTTC
CASSYGYEQYF
>TRBV10-3|TRBD2|17|few|TRBJ2-1
TGTGCCATCAGTGAGTCGGTAGCGGGGGTAAAATACAATGAGCAGTTCTTC
CAISESVAGVKYNEQFF
>TRBV20-1|TRBD1|17|many|TRBJ1-2
TGCAGTGCTAGAGAAACAGATAGGGGACAGGGGGCGCTGGGCTACACCTTC
CSARETDRGQGALGYTF
>TRBV27|TRBD1|15|many|TRBJ1-2
TGTGCCAGCAGTCGGGGTGGACAGGCACGGCGTGGCTACACCTTC
CASSRGGQARRGYTF
>TRBV19|NA|15|medium-sized|TRBJ1-6
TGTGCCAGTAGTGGGCTCAGACTGTATAATTCACCCCTCCACTTT
CASSGLRLYNSPLHF
>TRBV5-5|NA|15|many|TRBJ2-1
TGTGCCAGCAGCTGCTCGGGACAAACGGGCAATGAGCAGTTCTTC
CASSCSGQTGNEQFF
>TRBV9|NA|14|many|TRBJ1-1
TGTGCCAGCAGCCTCAGATGGTGGAACACTGAAGCTTTCTTT
CASSLRWWNTEAFF
>TRBV6-6|TRBD2|14|NA|TRBJ2-7
TGTGCCAGCAGTTATTTAGGGACTAGCTACGAGCAGTACTTC
CASSYLGTSYEQYF
>TRBV30|NA|14|NA|TRBJ1-2
TGTGCCTGGAGTGAAACAGGGTCCGACTATGGCTACACCTTC
CAWSETGSDYGYTF
>TRBV7-9|NA|15|NA|TRBJ2-7
TGTGCCAGCAGCTCCCTGGGGGGCACCTTCTACGAGCAGTACTTC
CASSSLGGTFYEQYF
>TRBV18|NA|13|NA|TRBJ1-2
TGTGCCAGCTCACCACAGCCAGGGTTTTGCTACACCTTC
CASSPQPGFCYTF
>TRBV20-1|TRBD2|16|many|TRBJ2-1
TGCAGTGCGACACCTCCACTAGCGCACTCCTACAATGAGCAGTTCTTC
CSATPPLAHSYNEQFF
>TRBV11-2|NA|15|NA|TRBJ2-7
TGTGCCAGCAGCTTCCTACAGGGTCTATCCTACGAGCAGTACTTC
CASSFLQGLSYEQYF
>TRBV20-1|NA|14|NA|TRBJ2-3
TGCAGTGCTCTGTCGGGGGGCCTTACAGATACGCAGTATTTT
CSALSGGLTDTQYF
>TRBV11-3|NA|15|NA|TRBJ2-2
TGTGCCAGCAGCCCAGAGGGGGGTGACACCGGGGAGCTGTTTTTT
CASSPEGGDTGELFF
>TRBV7-3|NA|14|many|TRBJ2-1
TGTGCCAGCAACGACCCCCCTAGCAGCAATGAGCAGTTCTTC
CASNDPPSSNEQFF
>TRBV29-1|NA|13|many|TRBJ1-2
TGCAGCGTGGAGGCCAGGGGAGGGGATGGCTACACCTTC
CSVEARGGDGYTF
>TRBV6-1|NA|14|NA|TRBJ2-7
TGTGCCAGCAGTGAAGATCCGGGACCCTACGAGCAGTACTTC
CASSEDPGPYEQYF
>TRBV9|NA|15|many|TRBJ2-1
TGTGCCAGCAGCGTAGCGGCGGACCCCTACAATGAGCAGTTCTTC
CASSVAADPYNEQFF
>TRBV25-1|TRBD1|14|many|TRBJ1-6
TGTGCCAGCAGCCGGACAGGGAATAATTCACCCCTCCACTTT
CASSRTGNNSPLHF
>TRBV30|TRBD1|14|medium-sized|TRBJ1-2
TGTGCCTGGAAACCGGGACAGAAGAGCTATGGCTACACCTTC
CAWKPGQKSYGYTF
>TRBV19|TRBD1|15|many|TRBJ1-3
TGTGCCAGTAGTACTACGACAGGGACTGGAAACACCATATATTTT
CASSTTTGTGNTIYF
>TRBV4-2|NA|17|NA|TRBJ2-7
TGTGCCAGCAGCCAGGTCCGACGTACCGGGGTACCCCACGAGCAGTACTTC
CASSQVRRTGVPHEQYF
>TRBV20-1|NA|15|NA|TRBJ2-5
TGCAGTGCTAGATCGGGTGAGGACACATCCGAGACCCAGTACTTC
CSARSGEDTSETQYF
>TRBV5-5|NA|16|many|TRBJ2-1
TGTGCCAGCAGCTTGGGACGGGCGGGATCTGTGAATGAGCAGTTCTTC
CASSLGRAGSVNEQFF
>TRBV7-2|TRBD2|15|many|TRBJ2-1
TGTGCCAGCAGCTTAGCTGCGGGAGGGCCGGATGAGCAGTTCTTC
CASSLAAGGPDEQFF
>TRBV6-1|TRBD1|14|few|TRBJ1-1
TGTGCCAGCAGCATCGGACAGGGGCGCACTGAAGCTTTCTTT
CASSIGQGRTEAFF
>TRBV13|NA|13|NA|TRBJ1-1
TGTGCCAGCAGCAATGACAGGTTTGCGGAAGCTTTCTTT
CASSNDRFAEAFF
>TRBV7-2|NA|14|NA|TRBJ2-7
TGTGCCAGCAGCTTATCCAGTACCTCCTACGAGCAGTACTTC
CASSLSSTSYEQYF
>TRBV9|NA|14|many|TRBJ1-2
TGTGCCAGCAGCCCCGGGTGGTCAGGGGAGGGCTACACCTTC
CASSPGWSGEGYTF
>TRBV10-3|NA|13|many|TRBJ2-1
TGTGCCATCTCACCTAGCTCCTACAATGAGCAGTTCTTC
CAISPSSYNEQFF
>TRBV20-1|NA|13|NA|TRBJ1-2
TGCAGTGCTAAAGGGGGGATTAACTATGGCTACACCTTC
CSAKGGINYGYTF
>TRBV20-1|NA|13|NA|TRBJ1-1
TGCAGTGCAAGGAGAGGGGGAGAGACTGAAGCTTTCTTT
CSARRGGETEAFF
>TRBV5-1|NA|15|NA|TRBJ2-7
TGCGCCAGCAGCTTGGGCGGGATTCCCACCTACGAGCAGTACTTC
CASSLGGIPTYEQYF
>TRBV9|TRBD2|15|many|TRBJ2-7
TGTGCCAGCAGCGTAGGGACTAGCGGCTCCTACGAGCAGTACTTC
CASSVGTSGSYEQYF
>TRBV6-1|NA|14|NA|TRBJ2-1
TGTGCCAGCAGGCCGGTCGGGTCGGACTATGAGCGGTTCTTC
CASRPVGSDYERFF
>TRBV27|TRBD2|18|NA|TRBJ2-7
TGTGCCAGCAGTTTTTACTACTCTGGTCGGGAGGCTTTCTACGAGCAGTACTTC
CASSFYYSGREAFYEQYF